The sequence of this T cell receptor beta chain was determined in a study of T cell clonotyping in hematopoietic cell transplantation. Study observations and caveats: After transplant, recipient diversity fell while pathologically expanded clonotypes grew through day 180. At the given depth, recipient repertoires were over 97% de novo clonotypes. Broader posttransplant TCR repertoire diversity was predicted by graft donor and pretransplant recipient Inverse Simpson Index values.

As regards this clone: Its antigen remains unknown.

Per germline, CDR1 DFQATT and CDR2 SNEGSKA (reference sequence). The CDR3 totals 11 residues. V lost 4 bases and J lost 5, with 8 bases in between. TCRdb's table, derived via immunoSEQ multiplex PCR, lists solely in-frame clones and lacks some. In the table there are 69,000 or so clones, over 90% of which are singletons. V gene TRBV20-1 combines with J gene TRBJ1-1; no clear D gene. This clonotype was obtained from a man between 50 and 59 years old in good health. Some clones in this sample may be carry-over from other donors' samples. Source material: peripheral blood mononuclear cells. The chain's CDR3 is CSAKLGTEAFF. In DNA form, the CDR3 reads TGCAGTGCTAAATTAGGGACTGAAGCTTTCTTT.